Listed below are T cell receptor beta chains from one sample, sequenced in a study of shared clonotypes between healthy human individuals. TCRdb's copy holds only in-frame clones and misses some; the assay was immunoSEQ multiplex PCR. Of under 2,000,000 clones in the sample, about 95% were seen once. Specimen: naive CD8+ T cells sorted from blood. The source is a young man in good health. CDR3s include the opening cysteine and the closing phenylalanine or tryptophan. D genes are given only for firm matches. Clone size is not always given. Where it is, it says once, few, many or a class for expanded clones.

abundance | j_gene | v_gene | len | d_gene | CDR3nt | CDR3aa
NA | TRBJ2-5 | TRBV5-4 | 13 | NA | TGTGCCAGCAGCTTGTGGCAGGGGGAGACCCAGTACTTC | CASSLWQGETQYF
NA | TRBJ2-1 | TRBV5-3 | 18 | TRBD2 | TGTGCCAGAAGTTTTAAAACTAGCGGGAGAGAGACATTGAATGAGCAGTTCTTC | CARSFKTSGRETLNEQFF
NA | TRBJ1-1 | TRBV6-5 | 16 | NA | TGTGCCAGCAGTTATGGCACCCGGGGGGCGAACACTGAAGCTTTCTTT | CASSYGTRGANTEAFF
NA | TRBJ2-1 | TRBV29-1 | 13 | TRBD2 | TGCAGCGCCGGGACTAGCGGTCCCAATGAGCAGTTCTTC | CSAGTSGPNEQFF
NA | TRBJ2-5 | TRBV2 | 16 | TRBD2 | TGTGCCAGCAGTGTTACACTAGCGGATAACCAAGAGACCCAGTACTTC | CASSVTLADNQETQYF
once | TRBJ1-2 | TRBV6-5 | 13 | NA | TGTGCCATCCGAGGGGAAAACGGCTATGGCTACACCTTC | CAIRGENGYGYTF
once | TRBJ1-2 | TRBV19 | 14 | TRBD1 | TGTGCCAGTAGTTGGCGGGGAACAGGGGAAGGCTACACCTTC | CASSWRGTGEGYTF
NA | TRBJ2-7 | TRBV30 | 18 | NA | TGTGCCTGGAGTTCGTTAGGCCTTACCGGGCCCTATTCCTACGAGCAGTACTTC | CAWSSLGLTGPYSYEQYF
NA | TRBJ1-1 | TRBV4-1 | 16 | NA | TGCGCCAGCAGCCACAATAGCGGACAGCTGAACACTGAAGCTTTCTTT | CASSHNSGQLNTEAFF
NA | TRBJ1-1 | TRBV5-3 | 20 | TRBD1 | TGTGCCAGAAGCTCCAACGCACAACCCCCCCGACAGGGGTCAAACACTGAAGCTTTCTTT | CARSSNAQPPRQGSNTEAFF
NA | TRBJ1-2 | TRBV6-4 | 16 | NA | TGTGCCAGCAGAGACGGGGAGACTTGGGTTAACTATGGCTACACCTTC | CASRDGETWVNYGYTF
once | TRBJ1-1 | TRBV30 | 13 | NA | TGTGCCTGGAGTGTACTTGGCGGGGCTGAAGCTTTCTTT | CAWSVLGGAEAFF
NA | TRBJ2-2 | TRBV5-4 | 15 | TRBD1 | TGTGCCAGCCGACGGACAGGGGAGGACACCGGGGAGCTGTTTTTT | CASRRTGEDTGELFF
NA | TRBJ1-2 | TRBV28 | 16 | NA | TGTGCCAGCAGTTCCTGGGGCGAAGAATCTAACTATGGCTACACCTTC | CASSSWGEESNYGYTF
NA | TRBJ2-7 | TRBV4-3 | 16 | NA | TGCGCCAGCAGCCAAGATCAGGGGAGCAGCTCCTACGAGCAGTACTTC | CASSQDQGSSSYEQYF
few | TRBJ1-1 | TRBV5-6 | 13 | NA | TGTGCCAGCAGTCATGAGGGGGATACTGAAGCTTTCTTT | CASSHEGDTEAFF
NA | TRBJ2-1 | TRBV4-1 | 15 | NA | TGCGCCAGCAGCCAAAGCGAACTTTGGGGAAATGAGCAGTTCTTC | CASSQSELWGNEQFF
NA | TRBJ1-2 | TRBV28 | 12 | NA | TGTGCCAGCAGCGATGACAGCTATGGCTACACCTTC | CASSDDSYGYTF
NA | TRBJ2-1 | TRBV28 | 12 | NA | TGTGCCAGCAGCACTGGGGCTAATGAGCAGTTCTTC | CASSTGANEQFF
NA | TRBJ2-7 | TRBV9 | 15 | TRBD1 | TGTGCCAGCAGCGTAGGTGGGACAGGGGGCAACGAGCAGTACTTC | CASSVGGTGGNEQYF
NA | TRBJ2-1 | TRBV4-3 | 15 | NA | TGCGCCAGCAGCCCGGGTCCCTACTCCTACAATGAGCAGTTCTTC | CASSPGPYSYNEQFF
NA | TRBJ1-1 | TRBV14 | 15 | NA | TGTGCCAGCAGCCAGGAACCCCCGGAGAACACTGAAGCTTTCTTT | CASSQEPPENTEAFF
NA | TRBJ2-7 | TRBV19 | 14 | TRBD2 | TGTGCCAGTAGTATGACTAGCGGGATGTACGAGCAGTACTTC | CASSMTSGMYEQYF
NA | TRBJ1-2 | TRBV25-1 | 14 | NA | TGTGCCAGCAGTCCTACCGGGTCCCGTTATGGCTACACCTTC | CASSPTGSRYGYTF
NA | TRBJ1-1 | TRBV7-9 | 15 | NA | TGTGCCAGCAGCTTAGCGACGGGGGCTAACACTGAAGCTTTCTTT | CASSLATGANTEAFF
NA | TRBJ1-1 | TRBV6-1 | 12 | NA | TGTGCCAGCATCCTTGGCGGTAGGGAAGCTTTCTTT | CASILGGREAFF
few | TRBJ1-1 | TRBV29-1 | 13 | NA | TGCAGCGTTGACGACAGTACAAACACTGAAGCTTTCTTT | CSVDDSTNTEAFF
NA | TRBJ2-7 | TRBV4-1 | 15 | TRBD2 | TGCGCCAGCAGTCCTCAAAGCGGGAGCGTTTACGAGCAGTACTTC | CASSPQSGSVYEQYF
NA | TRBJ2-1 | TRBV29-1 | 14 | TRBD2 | TGCAGCGTTGCTCCCAGCGGGAGGGCCAATGAGCAGTTCTTC | CSVAPSGRANEQFF
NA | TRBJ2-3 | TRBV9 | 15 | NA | TGTGCCAGCAGCGAGGGGGTCACTAGCACAGATACGCAGTATTTT | CASSEGVTSTDTQYF
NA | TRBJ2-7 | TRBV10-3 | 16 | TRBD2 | TGTGCCATCAGTGAGTCGATGATAGCGGGACGCTACGAGCAGTACTTC | CAISESMIAGRYEQYF
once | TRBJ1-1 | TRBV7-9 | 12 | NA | TGTGCCTTGCAGGGCAGGTCTCCTGAAGCTTTCTTT | CALQGRSPEAFF
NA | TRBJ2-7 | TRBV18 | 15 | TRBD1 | TGTGCCAGCTCACCACCGGGACAGGAAACCTACGAGCAGTACTTC | CASSPPGQETYEQYF
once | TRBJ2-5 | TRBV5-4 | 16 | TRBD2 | TGTGCCAGCAGCTCCCCCGCGGGGGGGCATCTTGAGACCCAGTACTTC | CASSSPAGGHLETQYF
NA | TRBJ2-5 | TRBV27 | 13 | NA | TGTGCCAGTACCAGCGGACTCCAAGAGACCCAGTACTTC | CASTSGLQETQYF
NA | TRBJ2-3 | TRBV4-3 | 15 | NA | TGCGCCAGCAGCCAAGAGGAGGGCCGCACAGATACGCAGTATTTT | CASSQEEGRTDTQYF
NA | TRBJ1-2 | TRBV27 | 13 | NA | TGTGCCAGCAGTTTATCAGATAACTATGGCTACACCTTC | CASSLSDNYGYTF
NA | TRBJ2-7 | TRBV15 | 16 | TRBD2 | TGTGCCACCAGCATGGGGGGGGGACTAGCACGCACCGAGCAGTACTTC | CATSMGGGLARTEQYF
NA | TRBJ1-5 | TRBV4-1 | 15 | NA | TGCGCCAGCAGCCCGTTGGGGGGGGCCAATCAGCCCCAGCATTTT | CASSPLGGANQPQHF
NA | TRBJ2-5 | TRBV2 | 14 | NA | TGTGCCAGCACCGTTCGAGAGGGCCAAGAGACCCAGTACTTC | CASTVREGQETQYF
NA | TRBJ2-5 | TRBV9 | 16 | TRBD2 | TGTGCCAGCAGCGTAGCACTAGCGGGAGTTTCAGAGACCCAGTACTTC | CASSVALAGVSETQYF
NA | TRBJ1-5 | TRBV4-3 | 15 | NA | TGCGCCAGCAGCCAAAGCCGGTGGGGCAATCAGCCCCAGCATTTT | CASSQSRWGNQPQHF
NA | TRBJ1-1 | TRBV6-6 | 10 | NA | TGTGCCAGCAGTTATAATGAAGCTTTCTTT | CASSYNEAFF
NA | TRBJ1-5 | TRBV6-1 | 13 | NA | TGTGCCATATCGACAGCATACAATCAGCCCCAGCATTTT | CAISTAYNQPQHF
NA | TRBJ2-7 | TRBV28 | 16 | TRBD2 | TGTGCCAGCACTGGATCGGGACTAGCGGGAGGAGGCGAGCAGTACTTC | CASTGSGLAGGGEQYF